The clone carrying this TCR beta chain was observed many times. The CDR3 loop spans 13 amino acids. Trimming left V 0 bases short and J 5 bases short, with 8 bases between. Per the germline V gene, CDR1 is SGHRS and CDR2 is YFSETQ. This specimen comes from a study of breast tumors, draining lymph nodes, adjacent tissues. A single record per CDR3 protein comes from TCRdb applying MiXCR to the multiplex PCR reads. Among approximately 210,000 distinct CDR3 sequences, approximately 30% were seen once, and the ten largest hold around 1.5%. Axillary draining lymph nodes of breast cancer patients supplied the node samples.

This TCR was sampled from a female donor with breast cancer. Some clones in this sample may be carry-over from other donors' samples. The chain recombines TRBV5-1 with TRBJ1-2, with a tentative D call TRBD1 (5 bases). Sequenced material: axillary lymph node tissue. The CDR3 region is CASSLAAGYGYTF. Here the CDR3 DNA reads TGCGCCAGCAGCTTGGCCGCAGGGTATGGCTACACCTTC.